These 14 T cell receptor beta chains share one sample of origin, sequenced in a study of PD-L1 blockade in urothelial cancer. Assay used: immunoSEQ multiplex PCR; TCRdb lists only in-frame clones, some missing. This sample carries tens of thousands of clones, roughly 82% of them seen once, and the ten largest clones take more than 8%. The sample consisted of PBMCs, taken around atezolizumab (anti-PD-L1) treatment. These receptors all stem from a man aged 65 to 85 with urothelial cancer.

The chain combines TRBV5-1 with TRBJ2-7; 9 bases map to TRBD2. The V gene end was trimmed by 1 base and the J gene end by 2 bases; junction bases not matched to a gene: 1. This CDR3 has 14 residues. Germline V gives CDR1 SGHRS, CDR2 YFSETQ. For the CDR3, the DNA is TGCGCCAGCAGCTTGACTAGCGGGCCCTACGAGCAGTACTTC. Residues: CASSLTSGPYEQYF.

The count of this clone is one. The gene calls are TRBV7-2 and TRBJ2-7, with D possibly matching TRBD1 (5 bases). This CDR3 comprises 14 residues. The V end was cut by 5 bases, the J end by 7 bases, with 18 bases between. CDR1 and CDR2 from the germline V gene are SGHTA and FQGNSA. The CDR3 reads CASSPTGPPVEQYF. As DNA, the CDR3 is TGTGCCAGCAGCCCTACAGGTCCCCCAGTGGAGCAGTACTTC.

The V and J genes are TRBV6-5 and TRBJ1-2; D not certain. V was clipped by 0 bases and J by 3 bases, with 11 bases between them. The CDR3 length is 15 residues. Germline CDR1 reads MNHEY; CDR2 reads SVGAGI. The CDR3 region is CASSYSRGKDYGYTF. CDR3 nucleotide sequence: TGTGCCAGCAGTTACTCGCGGGGAAAGGACTATGGCTACACCTTC.

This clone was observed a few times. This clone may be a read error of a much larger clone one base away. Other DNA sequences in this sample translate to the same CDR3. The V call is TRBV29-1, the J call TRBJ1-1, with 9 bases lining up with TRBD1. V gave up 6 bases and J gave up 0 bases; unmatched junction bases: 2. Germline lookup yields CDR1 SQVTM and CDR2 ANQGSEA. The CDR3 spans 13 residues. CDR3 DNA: TGCAGCGTAGGGGACAGGGTGAACACTGAAGCTTTCTTT. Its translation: CSVGDRVNTEAFF.

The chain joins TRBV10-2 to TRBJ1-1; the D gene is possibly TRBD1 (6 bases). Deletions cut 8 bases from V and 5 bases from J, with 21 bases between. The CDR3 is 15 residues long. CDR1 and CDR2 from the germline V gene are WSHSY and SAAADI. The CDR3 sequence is CASGPLQGIGTEAFF. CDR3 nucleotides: TGCGCCAGCGGCCCCTTACAGGGAATTGGAACTGAAGCTTTCTTT.

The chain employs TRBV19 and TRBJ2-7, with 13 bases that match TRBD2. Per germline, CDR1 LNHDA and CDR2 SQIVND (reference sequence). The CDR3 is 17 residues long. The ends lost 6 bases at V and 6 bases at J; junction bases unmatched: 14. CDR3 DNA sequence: TGTGCCAGTAGCAGGCCCCCAACTAGCGGGAGGGCCGGCGAGCAGTACTTC. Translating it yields CASSRPPTSGRAGEQYF.

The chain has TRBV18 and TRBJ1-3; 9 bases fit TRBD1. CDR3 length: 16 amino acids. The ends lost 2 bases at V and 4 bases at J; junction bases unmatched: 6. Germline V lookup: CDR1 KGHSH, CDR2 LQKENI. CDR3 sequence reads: CASSPVGQGTGNTIYF. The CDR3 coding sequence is TGTGCCAGCTCACCAGTGGGACAGGGAACCGGAAACACCATATATTTT.

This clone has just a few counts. CDR3 sequence: CASSLSQVRSTDTQYF. The CDR3 DNA reads as TGTGCCAGCAGCTTGTCTCAGGTCCGTAGCACAGATACGCAGTATTTT. The rearrangement joins TRBV5-6 to TRBJ2-3; no clear D. Trimming took off 1 base at V and 0 bases at J, with 12 bases between the two ends. Germline CDR1 reads SGHDT; CDR2 reads YYEEEE. There are 16 residues in the CDR3.

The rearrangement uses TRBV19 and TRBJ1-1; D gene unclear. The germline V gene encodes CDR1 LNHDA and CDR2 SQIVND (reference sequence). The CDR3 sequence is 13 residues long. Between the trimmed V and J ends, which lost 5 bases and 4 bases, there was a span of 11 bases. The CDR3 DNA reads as TGTGCCAGTAGTGGCACTACGGGCACTGAAGCTTTCTTT. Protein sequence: CASSGTTGTEAFF.

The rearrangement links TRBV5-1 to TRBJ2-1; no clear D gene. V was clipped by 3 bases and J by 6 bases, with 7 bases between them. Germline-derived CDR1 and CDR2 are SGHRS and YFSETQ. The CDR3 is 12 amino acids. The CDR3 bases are TGCGCCAGCAGCTGGAGTTCCAATGAGCAGTTCTTC. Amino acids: CASSWSSNEQFF.

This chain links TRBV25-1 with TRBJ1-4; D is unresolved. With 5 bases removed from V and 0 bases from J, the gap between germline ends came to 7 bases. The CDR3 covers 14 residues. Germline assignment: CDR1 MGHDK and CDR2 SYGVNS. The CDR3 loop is CASSSVATNEKLFF. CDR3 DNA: TGTGCCAGCAGTTCTGTTGCAACTAATGAAAAACTGTTTTTT. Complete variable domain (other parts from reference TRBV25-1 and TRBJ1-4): EADIYQTPRYLVIGTGKKITLECSQTMGHDKMYWYQQDPGMELHLIHYSYGVNSTEKGDLSSESTVSRIRTEHFPLTLESARPSHTSQYLCASSSVATNEKLFFGSGTQLSVL.

CDR3 sequence (DNA): TGTGCCAGCAGCTTAGGGAGTAGCGGTCACACCGGGGAGCTGTTTTTT. Protein sequence: CASSLGSSGHTGELFF. The chain combines TRBV7-3 with TRBJ2-2; TRBD2 is a possible D gene (6 bases). The germline gives CDR1 SGHTA, CDR2 FQGTGA. The CDR3 covers 16 residues. V was trimmed by 2 bases and J by 3 bases, leaving 13 bases between them.

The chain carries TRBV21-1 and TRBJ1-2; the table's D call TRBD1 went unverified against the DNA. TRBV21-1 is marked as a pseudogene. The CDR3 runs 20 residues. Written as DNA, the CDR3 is TGTGCCAGCAGCAGCTGCCACCCACGGACAGGGTCCTCCGAAGCGTATGGCTACACCTTC. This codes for CASSSCHPRTGSSEAYGYTF.

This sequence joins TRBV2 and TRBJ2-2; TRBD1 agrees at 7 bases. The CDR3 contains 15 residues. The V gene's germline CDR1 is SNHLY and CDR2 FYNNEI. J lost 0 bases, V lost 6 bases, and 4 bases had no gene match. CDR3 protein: CASRTGTANTGELFF. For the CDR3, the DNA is TGTGCCAGCAGGACCGGGACAGCGAACACCGGGGAGCTGTTTTTT.